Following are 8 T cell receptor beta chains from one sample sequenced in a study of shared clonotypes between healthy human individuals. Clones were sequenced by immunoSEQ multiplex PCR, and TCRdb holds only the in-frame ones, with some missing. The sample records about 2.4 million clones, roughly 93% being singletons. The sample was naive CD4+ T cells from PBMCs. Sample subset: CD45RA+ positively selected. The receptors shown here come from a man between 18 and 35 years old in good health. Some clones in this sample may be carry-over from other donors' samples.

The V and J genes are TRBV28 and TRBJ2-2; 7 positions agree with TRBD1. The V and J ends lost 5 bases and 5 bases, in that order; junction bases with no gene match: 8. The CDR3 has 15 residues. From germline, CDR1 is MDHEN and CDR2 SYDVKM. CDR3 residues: CASSPRTGNTGELFF. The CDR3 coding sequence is TGTGCCAGCAGTCCGAGGACAGGTAATACCGGGGAGCTGTTTTTT. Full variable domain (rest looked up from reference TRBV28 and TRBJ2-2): DVKVTQSSRYLVKRTGEKVFLECVQDMDHENMFWYRQDPGLGLRLIYFSYDVKMKEKGDIPEGYSVSREKKERFSLILESASTNQTSMYLCASSPRTGNTGELFFGEGSRLTVL.

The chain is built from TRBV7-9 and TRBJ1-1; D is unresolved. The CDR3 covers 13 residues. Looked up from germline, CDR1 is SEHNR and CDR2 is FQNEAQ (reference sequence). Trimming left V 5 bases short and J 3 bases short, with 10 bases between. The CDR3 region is CASSPTEDTEAFF. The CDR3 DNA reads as TGTGCCAGCAGCCCTACAGAGGACACTGAAGCTTTCTTT.

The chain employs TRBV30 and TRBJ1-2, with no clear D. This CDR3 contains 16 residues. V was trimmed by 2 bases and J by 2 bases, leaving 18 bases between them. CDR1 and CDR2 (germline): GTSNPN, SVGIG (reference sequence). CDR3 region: CAWSLRGRAPNYGYTF. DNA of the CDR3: TGTGCCTGGAGTCTCCGCGGGCGAGCCCCGAACTATGGCTACACCTTC.

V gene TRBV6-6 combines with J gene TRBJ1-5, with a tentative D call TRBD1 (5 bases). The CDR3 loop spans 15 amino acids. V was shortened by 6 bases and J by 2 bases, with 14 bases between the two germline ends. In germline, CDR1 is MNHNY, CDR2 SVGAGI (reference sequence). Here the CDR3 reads CASRWGGGGNQPQHF. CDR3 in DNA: TGTGCCAGCAGGTGGGGCGGCGGGGGCAATCAGCCCCAGCATTTT.

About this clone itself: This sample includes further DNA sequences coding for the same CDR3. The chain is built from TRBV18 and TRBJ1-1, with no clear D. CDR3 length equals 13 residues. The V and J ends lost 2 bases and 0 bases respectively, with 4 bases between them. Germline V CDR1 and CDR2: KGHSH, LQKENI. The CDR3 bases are TGTGCCAGCTCACCAGGCTTGAACACTGAAGCTTTCTTT. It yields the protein CASSPGLNTEAFF.

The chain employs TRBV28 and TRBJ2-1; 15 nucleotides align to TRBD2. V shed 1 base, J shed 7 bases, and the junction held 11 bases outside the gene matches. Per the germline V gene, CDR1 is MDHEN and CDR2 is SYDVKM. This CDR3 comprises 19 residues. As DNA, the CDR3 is TGTGCCAGCAGTTTATTCAGGGGACTAGCGGGAGGTTCCGTGAATGAGCAGTTCTTC. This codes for CASSLFRGLAGGSVNEQFF.

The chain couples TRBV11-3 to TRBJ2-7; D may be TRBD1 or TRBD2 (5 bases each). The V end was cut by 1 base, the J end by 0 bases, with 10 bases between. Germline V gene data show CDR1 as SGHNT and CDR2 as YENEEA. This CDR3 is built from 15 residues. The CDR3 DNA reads TGTGCCAGCAGCTTAGTTCGGGGCCTCTCCTACGAGCAGTACTTC. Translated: CASSLVRGLSYEQYF.

The CDR3 DNA sequence: TGCGCCAGCAGCCGGACAGTAAATGAAAAACTGTTTTTT. Its protein is CASSRTVNEKLFF. The chain combines TRBV4-1 with TRBJ1-4, with D maybe TRBD1 (6 bases). V was clipped by 4 bases and J by 5 bases, with 8 bases between them. This CDR3 is built from 13 residues. Looked up from germline, CDR1 is MGHRA and CDR2 is YSYEKL.